What follows are 7 T cell receptor beta chains derived from one specimen sequenced in a study of blood T cell repertoires in COVID-19. TCRdb's copy holds only in-frame clones and misses some; the assay was immunoSEQ multiplex PCR. The top ten hold around a tenth of the sample, which has about 230,000 clones, under 90% seen once. The sample consisted of peripheral blood. The receptor set was obtained from a man aged 45-65 years with COVID-19, enrolled during active disease.

The CDR3 spells CAISESKSSASGRDWFF. CDR3 sequence (DNA): TGTGCCATCAGTGAGTCGAAAAGCTCGGCTAGCGGGAGGGATTGGTTCTTC. This rearrangement joins TRBV10-3 to TRBJ2-1, with TRBD2 matching 12 bases. Germline-derived CDR1 and CDR2 are ENHRY and SYGVKD. Trimming took 0 bases from V and 15 from J; bases not matched to a gene: 15. The CDR3 covers 17 residues.

The chain joins TRBV6-5 to TRBJ2-7; D might be TRBD2 (6 bases). The CDR3 is 14 residues long. The germline V and J ends were trimmed by 6 bases and 2 bases, with 14 bases remaining between them. CDR1 MNHEY and CDR2 SVGAGI come from the germline V gene. Written as DNA, the CDR3 is TGTGCCAGCAGCCTGACTAGTTTCCCCTACGAGCAGTACTTC. Encoded protein: CASSLTSFPYEQYF.

This clone was observed many times. The chain links TRBV6-5 to TRBJ1-5; 7 bases map to TRBD1. The CDR3 extends over 15 amino acids. Trimming removed 6 bases from V and 6 bases from J; junction bases left unmatched: 11. CDR1 is MNHEY and CDR2 is SVGAGI in the germline V gene. CDR3 region: CASRPRQGGSQPQHF. The DNA of the CDR3 is TGTGCCAGCAGGCCCAGACAGGGCGGTAGTCAGCCCCAGCATTTT.

The rearrangement links TRBV6-5 to TRBJ2-7, with 8 nucleotides matching TRBD1. The length of the CDR3 is 14 residues. The J segment lost 5 bases and the V segment lost 2 bases, leaving 5 bases of the junction unmatched. Germline CDR1 and CDR2: MNHEY and SVGAGI. The CDR3 protein is CASSYGQGRDEQYF. The CDR3 DNA reads TGTGCCAGCAGTTACGGACAGGGAAGGGACGAGCAGTACTTC.

The chain uses TRBV7-9 and TRBJ1-4, with a weak D call TRBD1 (5 bases). Germline V lookup: CDR1 SEHNR, CDR2 FQNEAQ (reference sequence). The CDR3 loop spans 16 amino acids. Trimming left V 5 bases short and J 7 bases short, with 20 bases between. CDR3: CASSNSPGQTSEKLFF. The CDR3 DNA sequence: TGTGCCAGCAGCAATAGCCCAGGACAAACAAGTGAAAAACTGTTTTTT.

The CDR3 nucleotides read TGTGCCAGCAGTGTACTAGCGGGCCAAGAGACCCAGTACTTC. Translated: CASSVLAGQETQYF. The chain recombines TRBV27 with TRBJ2-5, with TRBD2 matching over 9 bases. The germline CDR1 and CDR2 sequences are MNHEY and SMNVEV (reference sequence). CDR3 length: 14 residues. After removal of 5 bases from V and 1 base from J, the junction contained 2 bases not matched to a gene.

The chain combines TRBV7-3 with TRBJ2-3, with TRBD2 matching over 9 bases. CDR3 length equals 16 residues. Germline V gene sequence: CDR1 SGHTA, CDR2 FQGTGA. Trimming at V came to 5 bases and at J to 2 bases, leaving 8 bases not matched to a gene. CDR3 in amino acids: CASSPGTSLVTDTQYF. In nucleotides, the CDR3 is TGTGCCAGCAGCCCAGGGACTAGCCTTGTCACAGATACGCAGTATTTT.